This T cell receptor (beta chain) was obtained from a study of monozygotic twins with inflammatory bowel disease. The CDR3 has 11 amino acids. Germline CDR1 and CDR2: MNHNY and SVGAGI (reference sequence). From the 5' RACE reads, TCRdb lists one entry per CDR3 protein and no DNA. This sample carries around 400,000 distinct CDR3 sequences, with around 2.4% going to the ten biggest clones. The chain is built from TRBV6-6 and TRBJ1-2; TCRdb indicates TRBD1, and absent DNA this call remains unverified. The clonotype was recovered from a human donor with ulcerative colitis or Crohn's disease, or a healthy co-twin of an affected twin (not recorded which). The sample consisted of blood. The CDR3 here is CASTGYYGYTF.